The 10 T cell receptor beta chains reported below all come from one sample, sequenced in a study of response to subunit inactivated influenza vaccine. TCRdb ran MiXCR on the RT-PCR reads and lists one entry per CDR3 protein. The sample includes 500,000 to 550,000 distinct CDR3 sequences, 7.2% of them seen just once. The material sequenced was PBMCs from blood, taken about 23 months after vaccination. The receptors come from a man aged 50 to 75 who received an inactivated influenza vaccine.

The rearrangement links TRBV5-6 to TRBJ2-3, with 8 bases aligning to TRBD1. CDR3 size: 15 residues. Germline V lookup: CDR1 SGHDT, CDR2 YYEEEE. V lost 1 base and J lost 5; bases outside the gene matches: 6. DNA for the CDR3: TGTGCCAGCAGCTTGCTTGGGACAGGCCGAGATACGCAGTATTTT. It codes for CASSLLGTGRDTQYF.

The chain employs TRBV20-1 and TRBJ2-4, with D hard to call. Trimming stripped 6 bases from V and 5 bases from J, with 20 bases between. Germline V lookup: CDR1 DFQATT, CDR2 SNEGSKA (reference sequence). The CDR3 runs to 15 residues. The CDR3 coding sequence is TGCAGTGCGGATTCCACAGATAAACCCGAAAACATTCAGTACTTC. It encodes CSADSTDKPENIQYF.

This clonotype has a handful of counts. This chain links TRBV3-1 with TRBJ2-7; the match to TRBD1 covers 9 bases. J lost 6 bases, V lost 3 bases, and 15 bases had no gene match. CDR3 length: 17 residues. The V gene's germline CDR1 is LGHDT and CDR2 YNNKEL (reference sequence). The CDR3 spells CASSHSSGRTGDFEQYF. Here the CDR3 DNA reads TGTGCCAGCAGCCACTCCTCAGGCAGGACAGGGGATTTCGAGCAGTACTTC.

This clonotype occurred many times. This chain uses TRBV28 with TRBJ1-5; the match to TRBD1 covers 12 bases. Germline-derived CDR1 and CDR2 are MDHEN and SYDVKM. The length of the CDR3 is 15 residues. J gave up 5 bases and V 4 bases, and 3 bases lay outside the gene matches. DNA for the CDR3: TGTGCCAGCAGTTCGGGACAGGGGGCAGATCAGCCCCAGCATTTT. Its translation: CASSSGQGADQPQHF.

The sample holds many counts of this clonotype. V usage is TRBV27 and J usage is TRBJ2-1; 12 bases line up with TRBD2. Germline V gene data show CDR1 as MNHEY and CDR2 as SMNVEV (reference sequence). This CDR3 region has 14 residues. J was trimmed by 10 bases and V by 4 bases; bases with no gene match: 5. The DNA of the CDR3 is TGTGCCAGCAGTTCACTAGCGGGAGGTCGGGAGCAGTTCTTC. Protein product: CASSSLAGGREQFF.

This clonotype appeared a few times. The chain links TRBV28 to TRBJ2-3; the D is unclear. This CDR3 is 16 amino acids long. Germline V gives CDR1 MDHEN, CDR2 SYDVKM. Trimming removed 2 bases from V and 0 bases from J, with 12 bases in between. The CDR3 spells CASSLDFFGSTDTQYF. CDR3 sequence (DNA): TGTGCCAGCAGTTTAGACTTCTTTGGGAGCACAGATACGCAGTATTTT.

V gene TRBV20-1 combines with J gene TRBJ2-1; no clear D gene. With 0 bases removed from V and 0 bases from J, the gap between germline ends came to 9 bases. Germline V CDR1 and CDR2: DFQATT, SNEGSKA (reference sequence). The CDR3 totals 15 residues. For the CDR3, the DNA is TGCAGTGCTAGAGATTGGCGGCTCTCCTACAATGAGCAGTTCTTC. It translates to CSARDWRLSYNEQFF.

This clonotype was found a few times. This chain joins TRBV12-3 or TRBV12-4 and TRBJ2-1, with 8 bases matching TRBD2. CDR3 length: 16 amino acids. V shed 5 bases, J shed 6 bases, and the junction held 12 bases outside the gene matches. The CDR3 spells CASSPPGGGRSNEQFF. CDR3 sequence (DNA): TGTGCCAGCAGTCCACCGGGGGGGGGCCGGAGCAATGAGCAGTTCTTC.

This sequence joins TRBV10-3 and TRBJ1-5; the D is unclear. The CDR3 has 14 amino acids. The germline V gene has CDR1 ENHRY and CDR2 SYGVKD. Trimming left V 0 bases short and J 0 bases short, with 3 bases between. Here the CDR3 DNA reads TGTGCCATCAGTGAGTCTGATAGCAATCAGCCCCAGCATTTT. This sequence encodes CAISESDSNQPQHF.

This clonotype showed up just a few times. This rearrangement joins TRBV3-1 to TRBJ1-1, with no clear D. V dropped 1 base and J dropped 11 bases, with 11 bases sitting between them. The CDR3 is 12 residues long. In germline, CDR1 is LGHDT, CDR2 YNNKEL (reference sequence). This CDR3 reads CASSQGPTRAFF. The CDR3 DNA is TGTGCCAGCAGCCAAGGACCAACAAGGGCTTTCTTT.